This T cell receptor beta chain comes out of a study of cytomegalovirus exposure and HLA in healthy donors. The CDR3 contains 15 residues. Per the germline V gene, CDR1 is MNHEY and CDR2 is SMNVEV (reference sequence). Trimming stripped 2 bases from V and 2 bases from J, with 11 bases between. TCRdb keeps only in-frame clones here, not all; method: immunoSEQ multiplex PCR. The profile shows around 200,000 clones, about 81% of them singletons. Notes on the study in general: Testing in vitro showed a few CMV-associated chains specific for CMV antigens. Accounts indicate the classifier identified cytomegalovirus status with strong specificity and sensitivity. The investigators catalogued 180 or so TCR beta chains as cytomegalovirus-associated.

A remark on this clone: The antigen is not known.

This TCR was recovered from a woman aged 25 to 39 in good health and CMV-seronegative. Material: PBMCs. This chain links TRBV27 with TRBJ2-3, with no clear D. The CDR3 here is CASSLSSSYTDTQYF. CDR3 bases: TGTGCCAGCAGTTTAAGTTCTTCCTACACAGATACGCAGTATTTT.